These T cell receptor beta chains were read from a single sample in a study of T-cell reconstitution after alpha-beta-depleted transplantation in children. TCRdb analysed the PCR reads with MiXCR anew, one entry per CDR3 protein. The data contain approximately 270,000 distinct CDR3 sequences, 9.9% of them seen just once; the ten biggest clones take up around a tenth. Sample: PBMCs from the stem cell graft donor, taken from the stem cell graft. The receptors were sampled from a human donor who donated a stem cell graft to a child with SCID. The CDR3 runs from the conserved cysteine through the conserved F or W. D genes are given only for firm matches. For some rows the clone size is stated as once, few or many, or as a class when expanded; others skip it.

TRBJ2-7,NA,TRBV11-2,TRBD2,CASSSGLAGGAYEQYF,TGTGCCAGCAGCTCCGGACTAGCGGGGGGTGCCTACGAGCAGTACTTC
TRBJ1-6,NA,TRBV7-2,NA,CASSRGPSPLHF,TGTGCCAGCAGCCGAGGACCATCACCCCTCCACTTT
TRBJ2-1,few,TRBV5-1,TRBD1,CASSLYRGNEQFF,TGCGCCAGCAGCTTGTACAGGGGGAATGAGCAGTTCTTC
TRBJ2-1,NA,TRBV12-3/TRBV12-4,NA,CASTAVGAANNEQFF,TGTGCCAGCACTGCCGTTGGGGCGGCAAACAATGAGCAGTTCTTC
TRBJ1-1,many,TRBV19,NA,CASSSRTELNTEAFF,TGTGCCAGTAGTTCCAGGACAGAACTGAACACTGAAGCTTTCTTT
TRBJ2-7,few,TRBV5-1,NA,CASSLAWGASYEQYF,TGCGCCAGCAGCTTGGCCTGGGGGGCCTCCTACGAGCAGTACTTC
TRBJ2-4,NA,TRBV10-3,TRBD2,CAISELAGGPGYIQYF,TGTGCCATCAGTGAATTAGCGGGGGGGCCGGGGTACATTCAGTACTTC
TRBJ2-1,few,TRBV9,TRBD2,CASSVGSGMSDEQFF,TGTGCCAGCAGCGTAGGTAGCGGGATGAGCGATGAGCAGTTCTTC
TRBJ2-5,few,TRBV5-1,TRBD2,CASSGLAGEGETQYF,TGCGCCAGCAGCGGACTAGCGGGGGAGGGAGAGACCCAGTACTTC
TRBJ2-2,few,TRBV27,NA,CASSFGITGELFF,TGTGCCAGCAGTTTTGGTATCACCGGGGAGCTGTTTTTT
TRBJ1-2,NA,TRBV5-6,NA,CASSLPGQGYGYTF,TGTGCCAGCAGCTTACCGGGCCAGGGCTATGGCTACACCTTC
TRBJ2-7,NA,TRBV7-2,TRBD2,CASSWGGWTSGFYEQYF,TGTGCCAGCAGCTGGGGGGGGTGGACTAGCGGCTTCTACGAGCAGTACTTC
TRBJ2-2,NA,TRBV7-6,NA,CASSLARGSGEPFF,TGTGCCAGCAGCTTAGCGAGGGGCTCCGGGGAGCCGTTTTTT
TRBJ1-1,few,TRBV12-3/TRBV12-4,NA,CASSPETLYGTEAFF,TGTGCCAGCAGCCCCGAAACGCTATATGGCACTGAAGCTTTCTTT
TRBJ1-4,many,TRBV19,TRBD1,CASSQGAWEKLFF,TGTGCCAGCTCACAGGGGGCGTGGGAAAAACTGTTTTTT
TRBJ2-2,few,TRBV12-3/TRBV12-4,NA,CASSSLQAANTGELFF,TGTGCCAGCAGTTCATTGCAGGCAGCTAACACCGGGGAGCTGTTTTTT
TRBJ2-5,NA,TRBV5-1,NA,CASSQKETQYF,TGCGCCAGCAGCCAAAAAGAGACCCAGTACTTC
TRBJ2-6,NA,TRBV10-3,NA,CAISGLEGASSGANVLTF,TGTGCCATCAGTGGGCTCGAAGGTGCGAGCTCTGGGGCCAACGTCCTGACTTTC
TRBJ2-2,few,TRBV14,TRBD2,CASSRYSGGTTGELFF,TGTGCCAGCAGCCGTTATAGCGGGGGGACCACCGGGGAGCTGTTTTTT
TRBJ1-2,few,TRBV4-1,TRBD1,CASSPTRTGEYGYTF,TGCGCCAGCAGCCCAACAAGGACAGGCGAATATGGCTACACCTTC
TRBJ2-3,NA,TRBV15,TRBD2,CATSRGGGSVNTDTQYF,TGTGCCACCAGCAGAGGCGGGGGTAGTGTCAACACAGATACGCAGTATTTT
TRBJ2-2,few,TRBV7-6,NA,CASSLSGDGNTGELFF,TGTGCCAGCAGCTTATCAGGGGATGGAAATACCGGGGAGCTGTTTTTT
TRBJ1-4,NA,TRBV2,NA,CASSDGDSEDENLFF,TGTGCCAGCAGTGATGGCGACAGCGAAGATGAAAACCTGTTTTTT
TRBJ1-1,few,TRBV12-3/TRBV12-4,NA,CASSLEEYNPVTEAFF,TGTGCCAGCAGTTTAGAAGAGTACAACCCGGTTACTGAAGCTTTCTTT
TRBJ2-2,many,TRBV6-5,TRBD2,CASSYSERGGGTGELFF,TGTGCCAGCAGTTACTCCGAGCGGGGGGGCGGCACCGGGGAGCTGTTTTTT
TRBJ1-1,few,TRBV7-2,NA,CASSYDITEAFF,TGTGCCAGCAGCTATGACATTACTGAAGCTTTCTTT
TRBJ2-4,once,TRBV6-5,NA,CASSYSEVAKNIQYF,TGTGCCAGCAGTTACTCCGAGGTAGCCAAAAACATTCAGTACTTC
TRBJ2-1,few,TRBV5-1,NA,CASSLEGREQFF,TGCGCCAGCAGCTTGGAGGGAAGGGAGCAGTTCTTC
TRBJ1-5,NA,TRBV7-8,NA,CASSLKEFRNQPQHF,TGTGCCAGCAGCTTAAAGGAATTTAGAAATCAGCCCCAGCATTTT
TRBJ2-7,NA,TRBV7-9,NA,CASSGHRSSYEQYF,TGTGCCAGCAGCGGTCACAGATCATCCTACGAGCAGTACTTC
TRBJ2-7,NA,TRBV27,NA,CASSHGTTYEQYF,TGTGCCAGCAGTCATGGGACCACCTACGAGCAGTACTTC
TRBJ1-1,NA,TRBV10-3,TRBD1,CAISEDRGLSTEAFF,TGTGCCATCAGTGAGGACAGGGGGCTTAGTACTGAAGCTTTCTTT
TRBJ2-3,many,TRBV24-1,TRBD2,CATSESGGADTQYF,TGTGCCACCAGTGAAAGCGGGGGAGCAGATACGCAGTATTTT
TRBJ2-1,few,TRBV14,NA,CASSQDRQDYNEQFF,TGTGCCAGCAGCCAAGATCGGCAGGACTACAATGAGCAGTTCTTC
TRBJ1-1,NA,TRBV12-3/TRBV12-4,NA,CASSLGGPGGTEAFF,TGTGCCAGCAGTTTAGGTGGACCGGGAGGCACTGAAGCTTTCTTT
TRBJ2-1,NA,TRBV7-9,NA,CASSSTMEQEDYNEQFF,TGTGCCAGCAGCTCGACAATGGAACAGGAGGACTACAATGAGCAGTTCTTC
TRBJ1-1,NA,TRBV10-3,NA,CAIRIKSGWDTEAFF,TGTGCCATCAGGATTAAATCAGGTTGGGACACTGAAGCTTTCTTT
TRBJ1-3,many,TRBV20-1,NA,CSARDASGNTIYF,TGCAGTGCTAGAGACGCCTCTGGAAACACCATATATTTT
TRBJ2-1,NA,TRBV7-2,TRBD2,CASSLAGGANYYNEQFF,TGTGCCAGCAGCTTAGCGGGAGGGGCCAATTATTACAATGAGCAGTTCTTC
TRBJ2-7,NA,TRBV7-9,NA,CASSLEFGRQYF,TGTGCCAGCAGCTTAGAATTTGGGCGGCAGTACTTC
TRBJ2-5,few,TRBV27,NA,CASSPGLVETQYF,TGTGCCAGCAGTCCCGGTTTAGTCGAGACCCAGTACTTC
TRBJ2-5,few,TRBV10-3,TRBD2,CAISESAGGPRETQYF,TGTGCCATCAGTGAGTCGGCGGGGGGGCCTCGGGAGACCCAGTACTTC